This entry lists 24 T cell receptor beta chains sequenced from one sample in a study of cytotoxic CD8 clonotypes in ibrutinib-treated CLL. Repertoires were generated with immunoSEQ multiplex PCR, while TCRdb's copy carries only in-frame clones and drops some. The sample includes nearly 300,000 clones, around 76% of them seen just once. Sequencing was performed on PBMCs, taken at disease progression, from a patient treated with ibrutinib. All receptors derive from a human donor with chronic lymphocytic leukemia.

This clone was observed a single time. This rearrangement joins TRBV7-9 to TRBJ1-1, with D possibly matching TRBD1 (5 bases). Germline CDR1 and CDR2: SEHNR and FQNEAQ (reference sequence). The germline V and J ends were trimmed by 1 base and 3 bases, with 15 bases remaining between them. This CDR3 comprises 16 residues. The CDR3: CASSLVRGGGDTEAFF. The CDR3 nucleotides are TGTGCCAGCAGCTTAGTTCGGGGGGGAGGTGACACTGAAGCTTTCTTT.

This clone was recorded a few times. This sequence joins TRBV19 and TRBJ1-2; D is unclear. V was clipped by 3 bases and J by 4 bases, with 12 bases between them. The germline gives CDR1 LNHDA, CDR2 SQIVND (reference sequence). This CDR3 spans 14 amino acids. This CDR3 reads CASSIKGSSYGYTF. The CDR3 DNA reads as TGTGCCAGTAGTATTAAGGGCAGTTCCTATGGCTACACCTTC.

This chain connects TRBV25-1 to TRBJ2-6; D not resolved. V was cut by 9 bases and J by 1 base, with 1 base left in between. The CDR3 is 11 residues long. CDR1 and CDR2 (germline): MGHDK, SYGVNS. The CDR3 loop is CASSGANVLTF. For the CDR3, the DNA is TGTGCCAGTTCTGGGGCCAACGTCCTGACTTTC.

This chain joins TRBV6-5 and TRBJ1-2; D unresolved. V was cut by 4 bases and J by 8 bases, with 17 bases left in between. Germline V gene lookup returns CDR1 MNHEY and CDR2 SVGAGI. This CDR3 has 14 residues. The CDR3 nucleotides are TGTGCCAGCAGTTCCGGGCGGCCCAAGCGCGGCTACACCTTC. It is translated as CASSSGRPKRGYTF.

V and J are TRBV5-1 and TRBJ1-1; D perhaps matches TRBD1 (6 bases). Trimming cost V 0 bases and J 4 bases, with 16 bases left between them. The CDR3 runs to 16 residues. Germline V gene lookup returns CDR1 SGHRS and CDR2 YFSETQ. CDR3 protein: CASSLEGGKGRTEAFF. CDR3 sequence (DNA): TGCGCCAGCAGCTTGGAGGGGGGAAAGGGGCGCACTGAAGCTTTCTTT.

This chain uses TRBV4-1 with TRBJ2-2; D might be TRBD2 (6 bases). The CDR3 has 15 residues. In germline, CDR1 is MGHRA, CDR2 YSYEKL. The V end lost 2 bases, the J end lost 7 bases, and 14 bases lay between the germline ends. The CDR3 reads CASSQSTGGHGELFF. DNA for the CDR3: TGCGCCAGCAGCCAATCAACCGGGGGTCACGGGGAGCTGTTTTTT.

This clone was counted only a few times. V and J are TRBV10-3 and TRBJ1-2; 7 bases align to TRBD1. The CDR3 loop spans 14 amino acids. Trimming removed 2 bases from V and 4 bases from J; junction bases left unmatched: 4. Per germline, CDR1 ENHRY and CDR2 SYGVKD. Here the CDR3 reads CAISERGQIYGYTF. In DNA, the CDR3 is TGTGCCATCAGTGAGCGGGGACAGATCTATGGCTACACCTTC.

CDR3 bases: TGTGCCAGCAGTTTAGGGTTGGGAATCGGGGGCGGCTACACCTTC. Translating gives CASSLGLGIGGGYTF. J is TRBJ1-2 and V is TRBV27; D possibly corresponds to TRBD1 (6 bases). Per germline, CDR1 MNHEY and CDR2 SMNVEV (reference sequence). CDR3 length equals 15 residues. Between the trimmed V and J ends, which lost 2 bases and 8 bases, there was a span of 18 bases.

The chain carries TRBV11-3 and TRBJ2-7; D is unclear. CDR3 size: 14 residues. Trimming shortened V by 5 bases and J by 2 bases, and 13 bases separated the two germline ends. CDR1 is SGHNT, CDR2 YENEEA, per germline. The CDR3: CASSHQTDTYEQYF. The DNA of the CDR3 is TGTGCCAGCAGCCATCAAACCGACACCTACGAGCAGTACTTC. The full variable domain, its missing parts supplied by reference TRBV11-3 and TRBJ2-7, is EAGVVQSPRYKIIEKKQPVAFWCNPISGHNTLYWYLQNLGQGPELLIRYENEEAVDDSQLPKDRFSAERLKGVDSTLKIQPAELGDSAVYLCASSHQTDTYEQYFGPGTRLTVT.

The chain uses TRBV13 and TRBJ2-5; D is unresolved. The CDR3 spans 15 residues. The V end was cut by 0 bases, the J end by 2 bases, with 10 bases between. CDR1 is PRHDT and CDR2 is FYEKMQ in the germline V gene (reference sequence). The CDR3 loop reads CASSLGPVAQETQYF. The CDR3 DNA reads TGTGCCAGCAGCTTAGGCCCCGTAGCACAAGAGACCCAGTACTTC.

Details on this clone: A read error may account for a junction end that differs from germline. This chain uses TRBV7-2 with TRBJ2-3, with 7 bases identical to TRBD2. This CDR3 contains 12 residues. Germline-derived CDR1 and CDR2 are SGHTA and FQGNSA. Written as DNA, the CDR3 is TGTGCCAGCAGCTTAGTTCGTCTAGCGGTAAATTTT. This sequence encodes CASSLVRLAVNF.

This clone was found once. This sequence joins TRBV4-2 and TRBJ2-3; possible D gene TRBD2, 6 bases. The CDR3 loop spans 16 amino acids. V lost 3 bases and J 0 bases, leaving 13 bases between the germline ends. Germline V gene lookup returns CDR1 LGHNA and CDR2 YNFKEQ. Here the CDR3 DNA reads TGTGCCAGCAGCCAGAGGAGGGCGGGGAGCACAGATACGCAGTATTTT. Its protein product is CASSQRRAGSTDTQYF.

This clone was observed a single time. The chain recombines TRBV5-1 with TRBJ2-5; D possibly corresponds to TRBD1 (5 bases). Between the trimmed V and J ends, which lost 4 bases and 0 bases, there was a span of 13 bases. This CDR3 contains 15 residues. The V gene's germline CDR1 is SGHRS and CDR2 YFSETQ. CDR3 residues: CASSPEQVYQETQYF. In DNA form, the CDR3 reads TGCGCCAGCAGCCCTGAACAGGTATACCAAGAGACCCAGTACTTC.

The rearrangement links TRBV27 to TRBJ2-7; no firm D call. The CDR3 totals 15 residues. The germline V gene encodes CDR1 MNHEY and CDR2 SMNVEV (reference sequence). The V end lost 2 bases, the J end lost 9 bases, and 20 bases lay between the germline ends. In DNA form, the CDR3 reads TGTGCCAGCAGTTTAGGTGGGCTATCCTACGAGTGGCAGTACTTC. Encoded protein: CASSLGGLSYEWQYF.

This clone appeared a single time. The rearrangement joins TRBV7-9 to TRBJ2-1; D is unresolved. The germline V gene encodes CDR1 SEHNR and CDR2 FQNEAQ (reference sequence). V dropped 5 bases and J dropped 0 bases, with 11 bases sitting between them. The CDR3 spans 15 residues. This CDR3 reads CASSPKASSYNEQFF. The CDR3 coding sequence is TGTGCCAGCAGCCCTAAGGCCAGCTCCTACAATGAGCAGTTCTTC.

The chain uses TRBV29-1 and TRBJ2-7; TRBD1 matches 7 bases. Germline CDR1 SQVTM, CDR2 ANQGSEA. Trimming at V came to 4 bases and at J to 2 bases, leaving 14 bases not matched to a gene. This CDR3 contains 16 residues. CDR3 sequence (DNA): TGCAGCGTTGCTTGGGGGATAACAGGGGCCCCCTACGAGCAGTACTTC. Protein: CSVAWGITGAPYEQYF.

This clone has a single count. The chain recombines TRBV6-6 with TRBJ2-3; 7 bases align to TRBD2. The germline CDR1 and CDR2 sequences are MNHNY and SVGAGI (reference sequence). The CDR3 extends over 13 amino acids. V lost 6 bases and J lost 6; bases outside the gene matches: 6. CDR3 residues: CASRTGGVDTQYF. The CDR3 nucleotides are TGTGCCAGCAGGACGGGGGGTGTGGATACGCAGTATTTT.

The table lists this clone with a few counts. This chain links TRBV19 with TRBJ2-1, with TRBD2 as a possible D gene (6 bases). The CDR3 is made up of 14 amino acids. V was pared by 5 bases and J by 8 bases, with 16 bases between. From germline, CDR1 is LNHDA and CDR2 SQIVND (reference sequence). This CDR3 reads CASSLASAPHEQFF. DNA for the CDR3: TGTGCCAGTAGTCTCGCTAGCGCTCCCCATGAGCAGTTCTTC.

The chain employs TRBV5-6 and TRBJ1-2; 10 bases align to TRBD1. The CDR3 runs to 16 residues. V lost 4 bases and J lost 4; bases outside the gene matches: 10. Per germline, CDR1 SGHDT and CDR2 YYEEEE. The CDR3 spells CASSRIAGQGSYGYTF. The DNA for the CDR3 is TGTGCCAGCAGCCGAATTGCGGGACAGGGGAGCTATGGCTACACCTTC.

The chain recombines TRBV6-5 with TRBJ1-1; D gene unclear. The germline V gene encodes CDR1 MNHEY and CDR2 SVGAGI. Trimming cost V 4 bases and J 1 base, with 10 bases left between them. This CDR3 has 14 residues. This CDR3 reads CASSSISENTEAFF. CDR3 nucleotide sequence: TGTGCCAGCAGTTCGATCTCCGAGAACACTGAAGCTTTCTTT.

The chain links TRBV5-6 to TRBJ2-3, with TRBD2 identical over 10 bases. CDR1 is SGHDT, CDR2 YYEEEE, per germline. This CDR3 region has 16 residues. V gave up 4 bases and J gave up 1 base; unmatched junction bases: 6. CDR3: CASSPGAGGGTDTQYF. The CDR3 DNA is TGTGCCAGCAGCCCCGGAGCGGGGGGGGGCACAGATACGCAGTATTTT.

This clone was recorded a few times. This chain joins TRBV4-1 and TRBJ2-7; 10 positions match TRBD2. Unmatched junction bases numbered 9, after V lost 3 bases and J lost 7 bases. Germline V lookup: CDR1 MGHRA, CDR2 YSYEKL. The CDR3 length is 15 residues. CDR3 region: CASSQAGAGGREQYF. The CDR3 bases are TGCGCCAGCAGCCAGGCGGGAGCGGGGGGGCGAGAGCAGTACTTC.

This rearrangement joins TRBV28 to TRBJ2-7; TRBD2 matches 11 bases. J gave up 1 base and V 8 bases, and 10 bases lay outside the gene matches. Germline V gene sequence: CDR1 MDHEN, CDR2 SYDVKM. This CDR3 has 16 amino acids. The CDR3 DNA follows: TGTGCCAGCGGCTTACAACGGACTAGCGGGTCCTACGAGCAGTACTTC. Translated, it gives CASGLQRTSGSYEQYF.

The V gene is TRBV2, the J gene TRBJ2-3; 11 nucleotides match TRBD2. J was trimmed by 4 bases and V by 6 bases; bases with no gene match: 3. This CDR3 has 14 residues. Germline V CDR1 and CDR2: SNHLY, FYNNEI. CDR3 amino acids: CASRASGGSDTQYF. The CDR3 coding sequence is TGTGCCAGCAGGGCTAGCGGGGGGTCAGATACGCAGTATTTT.